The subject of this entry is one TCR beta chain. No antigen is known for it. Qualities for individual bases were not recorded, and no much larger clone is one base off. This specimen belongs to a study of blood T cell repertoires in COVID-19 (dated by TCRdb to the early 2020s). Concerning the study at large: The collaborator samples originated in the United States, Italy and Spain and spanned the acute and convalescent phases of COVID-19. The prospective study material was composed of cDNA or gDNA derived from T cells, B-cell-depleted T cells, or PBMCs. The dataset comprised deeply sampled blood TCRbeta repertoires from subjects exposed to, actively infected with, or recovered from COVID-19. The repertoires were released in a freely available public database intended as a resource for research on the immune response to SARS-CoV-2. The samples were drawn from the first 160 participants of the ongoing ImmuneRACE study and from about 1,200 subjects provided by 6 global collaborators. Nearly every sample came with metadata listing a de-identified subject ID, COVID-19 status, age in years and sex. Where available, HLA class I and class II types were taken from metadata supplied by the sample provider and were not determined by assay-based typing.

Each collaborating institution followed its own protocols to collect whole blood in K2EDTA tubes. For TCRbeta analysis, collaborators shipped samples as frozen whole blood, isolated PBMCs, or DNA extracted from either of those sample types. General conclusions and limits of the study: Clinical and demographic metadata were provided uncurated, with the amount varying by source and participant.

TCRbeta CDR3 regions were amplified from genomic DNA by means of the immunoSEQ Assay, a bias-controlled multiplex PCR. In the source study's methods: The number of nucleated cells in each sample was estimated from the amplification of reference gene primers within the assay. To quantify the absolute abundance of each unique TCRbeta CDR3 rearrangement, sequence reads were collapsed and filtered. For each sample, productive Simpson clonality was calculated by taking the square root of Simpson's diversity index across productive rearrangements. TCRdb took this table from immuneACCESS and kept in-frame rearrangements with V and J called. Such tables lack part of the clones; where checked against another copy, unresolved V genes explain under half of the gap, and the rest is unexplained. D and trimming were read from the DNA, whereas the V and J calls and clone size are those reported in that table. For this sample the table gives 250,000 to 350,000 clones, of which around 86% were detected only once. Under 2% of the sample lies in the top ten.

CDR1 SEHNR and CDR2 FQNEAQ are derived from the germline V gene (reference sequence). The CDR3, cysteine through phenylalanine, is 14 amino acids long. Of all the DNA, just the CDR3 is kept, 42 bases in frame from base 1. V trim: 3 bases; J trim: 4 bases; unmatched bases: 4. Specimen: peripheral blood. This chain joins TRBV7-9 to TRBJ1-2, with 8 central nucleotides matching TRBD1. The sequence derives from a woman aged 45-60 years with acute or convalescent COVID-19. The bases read TGTGCCAGCAGCTTCGCCGGGACAGGCTATGGCTACACCTTC. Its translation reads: CASSFAGTGYGYTF.